The present T cell receptor (beta chain) was sequenced within a study of T-cell reconstitution after alpha-beta-depleted transplantation in children. Study findings and constraints: Among T cells one year after transplant, newly produced cells accounted for most counts and diversity. About two months after transplant, alpha-beta T cells reportedly came from several hundred expanded graft clones. It was surviving recipient T cells and thymic progenitors that gave some patients high TCRbeta diversity at day 60.

The germline V gene encodes CDR1 DFQATT and CDR2 SNEGSKA (reference sequence). The CDR3 covers 13 residues. The ends lost 4 bases at V and 3 bases at J; junction bases unmatched: 3. This clonotype has at least ten counts. Antigen unknown. The authors prepared the TCRbeta library with unique molecular identifiers. TCRdb re-derived calls from the PCR reads in MiXCR, one entry per CDR3 protein. The profile covers around 270,000 distinct CDR3 sequences, with roughly 7.8% appearing a single time and about 9.1% taken by the ten largest. This receptor was identified in a female patient aged 2 to 10 who had a stem cell transplant for Fanconi anemia, so the T cells may come from the graft donor. The chain couples TRBV20-1 to TRBJ2-7, with TRBD2 matching over 10 bases. Here the sequenced sample was peripheral blood, taken 360 days after TCRalphabeta/CD19-depleted stem cell transplant. The CDR3 spells CSATGTSVYEQYF. DNA for the CDR3: TGCAGTGCTACCGGGACTAGCGTCTACGAGCAGTACTTC.